This T cell receptor (beta chain) originates from a study of prognosis after radiotherapy for stage I lung cancer. Turning to the study itself: Stage I lung tumors that were newly diagnosed and primary were found in more than 12 patients, while a few patients had oligometastatic NSCLC after surgical resection of the primary tumor.

Per germline, CDR1 GTSNPN and CDR2 SVGIG (reference sequence). CDR3 length: 14 residues. V gave up 4 bases and J gave up 2 bases, with 9 bases separating them. Each of two time points yielded about 5.7 milliliters of peripheral venous blood. This clonotype was seen repeatedly, ten times or more. Amplification of the TCR beta CDR3 (from genomic DNA) was done by two-round multiplex PCR. Round-one PCR had primers specific to each TRBV and TRBJ gene. TCRdb reprocessed the multiplex PCR reads via MiXCR and lists one record per CDR3 protein. The sample consists of some 14,000 distinct CDR3 sequences, 30% of them appearing once.

The chain has TRBV30 and TRBJ2-6; D unresolved. This TCR came from a donor aged 50 or older with non-small cell lung cancer. Here the sequenced sample was PBMCs, taken before or after stereotactic body radiation therapy (not recorded which). The CDR3 spells CAWITVTGANVLTF. CDR3 nucleotides: TGTGCCTGGATCACCGTCACTGGGGCCAACGTCCTGACTTTC.